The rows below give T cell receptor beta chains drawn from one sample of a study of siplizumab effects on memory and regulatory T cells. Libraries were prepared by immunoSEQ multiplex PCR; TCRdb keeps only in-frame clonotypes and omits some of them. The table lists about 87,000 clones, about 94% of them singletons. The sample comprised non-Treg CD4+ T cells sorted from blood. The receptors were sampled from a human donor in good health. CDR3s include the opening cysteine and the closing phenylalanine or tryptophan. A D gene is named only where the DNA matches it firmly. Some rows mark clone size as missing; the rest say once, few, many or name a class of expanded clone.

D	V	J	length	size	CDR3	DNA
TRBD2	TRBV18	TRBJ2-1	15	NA	CASSPSGGSYNEQFF	TGTGCCAGCTCCCCTAGCGGGGGGTCCTACAATGAGCAGTTCTTC
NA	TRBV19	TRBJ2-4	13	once	CASKVAEKNIQYF	TGTGCCAGTAAGGTTGCAGAAAAAAACATTCAGTACTTC
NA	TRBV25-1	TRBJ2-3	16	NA	CASSVPLKQDTDTQYF	TGTGCCAGCAGTGTGCCCCTGAAGCAGGACACAGATACGCAGTATTTT
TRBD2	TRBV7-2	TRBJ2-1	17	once	CASSRNGLAELNNEQFF	TGTGCCAGCAGCCGGAATGGACTAGCCGAGCTCAACAATGAGCAGTTCTTC
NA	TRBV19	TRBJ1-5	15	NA	CASTLGGRANQPQHF	TGTGCCAGTACCCTAGGGGGGAGGGCCAATCAGCCCCAGCATTTT
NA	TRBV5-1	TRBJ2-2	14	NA	CASSFTGSTGELFF	TGCGCCAGCAGCTTTACAGGGTCCACCGGGGAGCTGTTTTTT
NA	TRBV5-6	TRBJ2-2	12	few	CASSRTAGELFF	TGTGCCAGCAGCCGGACGGCCGGGGAGCTGTTTTTT
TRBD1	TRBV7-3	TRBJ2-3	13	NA	CASSERQGTTQYF	TGTGCCAGCAGCGAAAGACAGGGAACTACGCAGTATTTT
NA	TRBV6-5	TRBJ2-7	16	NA	CASSYSNTGRDYEQYF	TGTGCCAGCAGTTACTCTAATACAGGGAGAGACTACGAGCAGTACTTC
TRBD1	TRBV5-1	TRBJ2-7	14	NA	CASSHGTGSYEQYF	TGCGCCAGCAGCCATGGGACAGGGTCCTACGAGCAGTACTTC
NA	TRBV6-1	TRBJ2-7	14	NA	CASVILDGSYEQYF	TGTGCCAGTGTGATCCTCGACGGATCCTACGAGCAGTACTTC
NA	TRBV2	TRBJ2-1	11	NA	CASSESFHRFF	TGTGCCAGCAGTGAAAGCTTCCATCGGTTCTTC
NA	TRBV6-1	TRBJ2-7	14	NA	CASRPTSTGYEQYF	TGTGCCAGCAGGCCGACTAGTACCGGCTACGAGCAGTACTTC
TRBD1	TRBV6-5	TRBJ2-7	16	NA	CASSYSGTGASYEQYF	TGTGCCAGCAGTTACTCGGGGACAGGGGCATCCTACGAGCAGTACTTC
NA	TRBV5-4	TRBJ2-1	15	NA	CASSFPGTQGYEQFF	TGTGCCAGCAGCTTCCCCGGGACCCAAGGATATGAGCAGTTCTTC
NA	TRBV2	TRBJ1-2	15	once	CASSPLGTETYGYTF	TGTGCCAGCAGCCCCCTAGGGACGGAGACCTATGGCTACACCTTC
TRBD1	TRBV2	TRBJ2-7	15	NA	CASSEPTGLSYEQYF	TGTGCCAGCAGTGAACCGACAGGGCTCTCCTACGAGCAGTACTTC
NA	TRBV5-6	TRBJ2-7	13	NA	CASSLGRSYEQYF	TGTGCCAGCAGCTTGGGACGGTCCTACGAGCAGTACTTC
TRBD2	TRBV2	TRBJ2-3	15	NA	CASTAFREAADTQYF	TGTGCCAGCACCGCGTTCCGGGAGGCTGCAGATACGCAGTATTTT
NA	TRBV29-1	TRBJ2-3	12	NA	CSVAVSPDTQYF	TGCAGCGTGGCCGTCTCGCCAGATACGCAGTATTTT
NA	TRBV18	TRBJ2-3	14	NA	CASSPLGSTDTQYF	TGTGCCAGCTCACCGCTTGGAAGCACAGATACGCAGTATTTT
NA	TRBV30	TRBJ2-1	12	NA	CALVRLVDEQFF	TGTGCCCTGGTGCGTCTTGTGGATGAGCAGTTCTTC
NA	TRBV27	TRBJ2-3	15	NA	CASSGLSSGTDTQYF	TGTGCCAGCAGTGGACTTTCTTCGGGCACAGATACGCAGTATTTT
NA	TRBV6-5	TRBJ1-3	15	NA	CASSYSGGTGNTIYF	TGTGCCAGCAGTTACTCAGGGGGAACTGGAAACACCATATATTTT
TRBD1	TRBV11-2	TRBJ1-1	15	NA	CASSPLTGATHEAFF	TGTGCCAGCAGCCCCTTGACAGGGGCCACCCATGAAGCTTTCTTT
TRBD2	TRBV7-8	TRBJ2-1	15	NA	CASSPGLAGRTEQFF	TGTGCCAGCAGCCCGGGACTAGCGGGCCGTACCGAGCAGTTCTTC
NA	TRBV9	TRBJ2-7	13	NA	CASSRDSGYEQYF	TGTGCCAGCAGCCGGGACAGCGGGTACGAGCAGTACTTC
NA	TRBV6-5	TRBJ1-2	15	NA	CASSPRGGAYYGYTF	TGTGCCAGCAGTCCACGGGGGGGCGCCTACTATGGCTACACCTTC
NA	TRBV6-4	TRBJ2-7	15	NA	CASSDEGFSSYEQYF	TGTGCCAGCAGTGACGAGGGGTTCAGCTCCTACGAGCAGTACTTC
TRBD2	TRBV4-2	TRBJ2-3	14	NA	CASIEREGGDTQYF	TGTGCCAGCATCGAGCGGGAGGGAGGAGATACGCAGTATTTT
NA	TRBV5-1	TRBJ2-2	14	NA	CASSLVAETGELFF	TGCGCCAGCAGCTTGGTCGCGGAGACCGGGGAGCTGTTTTTT
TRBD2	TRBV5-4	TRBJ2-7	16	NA	CASSIGTSGSSYEQYF	TGTGCCAGCAGCATCGGGACTAGCGGGAGCTCCTACGAGCAGTACTTC
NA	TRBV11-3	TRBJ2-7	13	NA	CASSLSSHYEQYF	TGTGCCAGCAGCTTAAGCAGTCACTACGAGCAGTACTTC
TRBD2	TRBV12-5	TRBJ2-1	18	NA	CASAFGLAGGSSYNEQFF	TGTGCTAGTGCCTTCGGACTAGCGGGAGGGAGCTCCTACAATGAGCAGTTCTTC
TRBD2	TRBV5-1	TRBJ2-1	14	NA	CASRDPSGVGEQFF	TGCGCCAGCAGAGACCCGAGCGGGGTTGGTGAGCAGTTCTTC
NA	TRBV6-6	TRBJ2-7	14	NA	CASSYGGGPYEQYF	TGTGCCAGCAGTTACGGTGGGGGGCCCTACGAGCAGTACTTC
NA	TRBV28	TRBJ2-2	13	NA	CASSDFNTGELFF	TGTGCCAGCAGTGACTTTAACACCGGGGAGCTGTTTTTT
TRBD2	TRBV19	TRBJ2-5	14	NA	CASSGGAYSETQYF	TGTGCCAGTAGCGGGGGGGCGTATTCAGAGACCCAGTACTTC
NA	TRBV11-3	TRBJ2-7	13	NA	CASSPGPYYEQYF	TGTGCCAGCAGCCCGGGACCCTACTACGAGCAGTACTTC
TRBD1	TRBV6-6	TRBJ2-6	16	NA	CASSGQGRSGANVLTF	TGTGCCAGCTCGGGACAGGGGCGCTCTGGGGCCAACGTCCTGACTTTC
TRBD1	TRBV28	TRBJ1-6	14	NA	CASSPPGGNSPLHF	TGTGCCAGCAGCCCCCCAGGGGGGAATTCACCCCTCCACTTT
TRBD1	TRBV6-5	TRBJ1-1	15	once	CASNNRGPTNTEAFF	TGTGCCAGCAACAACAGGGGTCCTACGAACACTGAAGCTTTCTTT
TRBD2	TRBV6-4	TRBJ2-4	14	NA	CASSEQDRGGIQYF	TGTGCCAGCAGTGAACAGGACCGGGGGGGCATTCAGTACTTC
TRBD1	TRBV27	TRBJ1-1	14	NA	CASSFSGTGKEAFF	TGTGCCAGCAGTTTCTCTGGGACAGGGAAAGAAGCTTTCTTT
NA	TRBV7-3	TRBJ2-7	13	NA	CASSLRGVGEQYF	TGTGCCAGCAGCTTAAGAGGTGTCGGGGAGCAGTACTTC
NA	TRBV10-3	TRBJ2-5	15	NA	CAISETTGLRETQYF	TGTGCCATCAGTGAGACGACAGGCCTCCGGGAGACCCAGTACTTC
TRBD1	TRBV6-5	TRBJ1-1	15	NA	CASSFDRAVNTEAFF	TGTGCCAGCAGTTTTGACAGGGCAGTGAACACTGAAGCTTTCTTT
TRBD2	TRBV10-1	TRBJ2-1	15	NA	CASSETGGSMYEQFF	TGCGCCAGCAGTGAAACGGGGGGAAGCATGTATGAGCAGTTCTTC
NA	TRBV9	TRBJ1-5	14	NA	CASSVGTTDQPQHF	TGTGCCAGCAGCGTAGGCACTACCGATCAGCCCCAGCATTTT
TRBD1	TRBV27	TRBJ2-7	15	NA	CASSLDRRYLYEQYF	TGTGCCAGCAGTTTGGACAGGAGGTATCTATACGAGCAGTACTTC
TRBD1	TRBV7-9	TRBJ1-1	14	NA	CASSRTGGGTEAFF	TGTGCCAGCAGCAGGACAGGGGGCGGCACTGAAGCTTTCTTT
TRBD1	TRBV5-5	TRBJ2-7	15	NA	CASSLQGLSSYEQYF	TGTGCCAGCAGCTTACAGGGGCTCAGCTCCTACGAGCAGTACTTC
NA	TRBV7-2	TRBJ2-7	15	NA	CASSQYSGTPYEQYF	TGTGCCAGCAGCCAATATAGCGGAACGCCCTACGAGCAGTACTTC
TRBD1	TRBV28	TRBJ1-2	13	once	CASRDRENYGYTF	TGTGCCAGCAGGGACAGGGAGAACTATGGCTACACCTTC
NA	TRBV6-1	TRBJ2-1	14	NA	CASKPGVGGNEQFF	TGTGCTAGTAAACCGGGCGTGGGCGGCAATGAGCAGTTCTTC